A single sample gave rise to the 5 T cell receptor beta chains below, sequenced in a study of blood T cell repertoires in COVID-19. Measured with immunoSEQ multiplex PCR; TCRdb has only the in-frame clones, and not every one. This sample has around 150,000 clones, with 82% found just once. The sequenced material came from peripheral blood. These receptors were collected from a woman aged 40 to 50 with COVID-19, enrolled during active disease.

The CDR3 reads CATSRRTGYQPQHF. The CDR3 coding sequence is TGTGCCACCAGCAGGAGGACAGGGTATCAGCCCCAGCATTTT. The chain combines TRBV15 with TRBJ1-5, with 8 bases that match TRBD1. CDR3 length: 14 amino acids. The trim removed 3 bases at V and 5 bases at J, leaving 3 bases unmatched. Germline V gives CDR1 LNHNV, CDR2 YYDKDF (reference sequence).

The rearrangement links TRBV9 to TRBJ1-3; tentatively, D is TRBD1 (5 bases). The CDR3 sequence is 14 residues long. Trimming took off 1 base at V and 3 bases at J, with 8 bases between the two ends. Germline CDR1 SGDLS, CDR2 YYNGEE. The CDR3 loop reads CASSVRGVGNTIYF. The DNA of the CDR3 is TGTGCCAGCAGCGTAAGGGGTGTTGGAAACACCATATATTTT.

The V call is TRBV5-4, the J call TRBJ2-5; D perhaps matches TRBD1 (5 bases). The CDR3 extends over 13 amino acids. The V gene's germline CDR1 is SGHNT and CDR2 YYREEE (reference sequence). Deletions cut 0 bases from V and 8 bases from J, with 11 bases between. This CDR3 is CASSLGQKRTQYF. In nucleotides, the CDR3 is TGTGCCAGCAGCTTGGGACAGAAGAGAACCCAGTACTTC. Together with reference TRBV5-4 and TRBJ2-5, the CDR3 gives the full variable domain: ETGVTQSPTHLIKTRGQQVTLRCSSQSGHNTVSWYQQALGQGPQFIFQYYREEENGRGNFPPRFSGLQFPNYSSELNVNALELDDSALYLCASSLGQKRTQYFGPGTRLLVL.

This chain links TRBV3-1 (or the pseudogene TRBV3-2) with TRBJ2-1, with 10 nucleotides matching TRBD2. The germline V gene has CDR1 LGHDT and CDR2 YNNKEL (reference sequence). The trim removed 6 bases at V and 6 bases at J, leaving 5 bases unmatched. This CDR3 contains 14 residues. The CDR3 sequence: CASRVAGGVNEQFF. CDR3 in DNA: TGTGCCAGCAGGGTAGCGGGGGGTGTCAATGAGCAGTTCTTC.

The J gene is TRBJ2-7, the V gene TRBV6-5, with D hard to call. V lost 7 bases to trimming and J lost 6 bases, with 16 bases between them. This CDR3 contains 13 residues. From germline, CDR1 is MNHEY and CDR2 SVGAGI. The CDR3: CASMQNPRGEQYV. DNA of the CDR3: TGTGCCAGCATGCAAAACCCGCGCGGCGAGCAGTACGTC.